This T cell receptor (beta chain) was found in a study of blood T cells in healthy people across ages. This clonotype was counted many times. Its cognate antigen is unknown. The ends were cut back, 1 base at V and 2 bases at J, with 12 bases in the middle. The CDR3 spans 15 residues. Germline V lookup: CDR1 SGHDT, CDR2 YYEEEE. Study-wide findings and caveats: Long-lived donors exceeded aged donors in naive CD4+ cells and diversity.

Through a sample-barcoded 5' primer and a J-beta primer mix, a second PCR was run for about 7 to 12 cycles. A single record per CDR3 protein comes from TCRdb applying MiXCR to the 5' RACE reads. This table has approximately 960,000 distinct CDR3 sequences, 29% appearing once. These data also formed part of another study, on T cells of mothers and their children.

The TCR was taken from a woman between 40 and 50 years old in good health. Sequenced: blood. V usage is TRBV5-6 and J usage is TRBJ2-5; D might be TRBD1 or TRBD2, each matching 5 bases. CDR3 sequence reads: CASSLLKGSQETQYF. CDR3 nucleotide sequence: TGTGCCAGCAGCTTGCTAAAGGGGAGTCAAGAGACCCAGTACTTC.